Sequencing of this T cell receptor beta chain was carried out in a study of post-analysis software for immune sequencing data. In the study overall: The patients showed relapsing-remitting, secondary progressive and progressive-relapsing multiple sclerosis courses.

With 4 bases removed from V and 8 bases from J, the gap between germline ends came to 19 bases. This CDR3 region has 15 residues. Per the germline V gene, CDR1 is SGHRS and CDR2 is YFSETQ. TCR beta cDNA libraries included unique molecular identifiers. TCRdb ran MiXCR on the PCR reads and lists one entry per CDR3 protein. The data contain about 820,000 distinct CDR3 sequences, roughly 50% of them singletons. A note on this clonotype: Its antigen remains unidentified.

Broader study findings: Among multiple sclerosis patients, normalized Chao1 diversity was significantly below that of controls. Five TRBV segments were more frequent in patients than controls; TRBV5-6, TRBV5-1 and TRBV20-1 belonged to this group. F-measure co-clustering was strong for batch-matched samples.

The V call is TRBV5-1, the J call TRBJ2-1; possibly TRBD2 for D (6 bases). Sequences were obtained from blood. This clonotype was obtained from a girl aged 5-17 years with multiple sclerosis. CDR3 in DNA: TGCGCCAGCAGCCCCATTCGGGGGTTGCTTCATGAGCAGTTCTTC. It codes for CASSPIRGLLHEQFF. Full variable domain (rest looked up from reference TRBV5-1 and TRBJ2-1): KAGVTQTPRYLIKTRGQQVTLSCSPISGHRSVSWYQQTPGQGLQFLFEYFSETQRNKGNFPGRFSGRQFSNSRSEMNVSTLELGDSALYLCASSPIRGLLHEQFFGPGTRLTVL.